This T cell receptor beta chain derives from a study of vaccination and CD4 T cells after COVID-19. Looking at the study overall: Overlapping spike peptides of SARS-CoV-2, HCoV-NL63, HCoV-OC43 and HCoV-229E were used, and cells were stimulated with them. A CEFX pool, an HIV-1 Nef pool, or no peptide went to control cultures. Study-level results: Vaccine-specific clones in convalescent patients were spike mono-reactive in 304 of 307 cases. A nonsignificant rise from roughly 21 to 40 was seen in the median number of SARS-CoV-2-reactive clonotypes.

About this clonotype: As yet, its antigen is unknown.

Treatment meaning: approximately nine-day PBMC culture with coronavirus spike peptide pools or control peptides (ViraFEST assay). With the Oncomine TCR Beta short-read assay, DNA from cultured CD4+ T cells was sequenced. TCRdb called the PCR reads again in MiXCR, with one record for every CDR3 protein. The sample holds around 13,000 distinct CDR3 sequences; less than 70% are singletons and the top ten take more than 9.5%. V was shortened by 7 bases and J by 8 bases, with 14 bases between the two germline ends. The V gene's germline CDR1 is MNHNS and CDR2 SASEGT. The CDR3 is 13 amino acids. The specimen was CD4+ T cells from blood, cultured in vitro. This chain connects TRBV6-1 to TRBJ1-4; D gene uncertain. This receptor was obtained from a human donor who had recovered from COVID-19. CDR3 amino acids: CASTQRKEEKLFF. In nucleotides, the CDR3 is TGTGCCAGCACTCAAAGGAAAGAAGAAAAACTGTTTTTT.